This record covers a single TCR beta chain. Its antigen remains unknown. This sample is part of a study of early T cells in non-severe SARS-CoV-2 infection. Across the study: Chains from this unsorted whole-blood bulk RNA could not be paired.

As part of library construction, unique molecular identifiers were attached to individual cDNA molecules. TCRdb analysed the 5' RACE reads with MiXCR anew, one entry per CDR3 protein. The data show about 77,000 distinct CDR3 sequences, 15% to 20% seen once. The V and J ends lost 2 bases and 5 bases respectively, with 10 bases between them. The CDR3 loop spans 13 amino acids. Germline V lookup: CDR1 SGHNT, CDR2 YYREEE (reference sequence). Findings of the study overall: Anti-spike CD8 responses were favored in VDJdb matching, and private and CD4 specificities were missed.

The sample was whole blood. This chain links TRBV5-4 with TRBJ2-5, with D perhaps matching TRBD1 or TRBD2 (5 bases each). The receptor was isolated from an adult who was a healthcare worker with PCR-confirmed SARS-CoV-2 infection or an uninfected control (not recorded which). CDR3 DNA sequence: TGTGCCAGCAGCTTCGGGACCAGGGAGACCCAGTACTTC. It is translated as CASSFGTRETQYF.